The entry that follows covers one T cell receptor beta chain sequence. CDR3 size: 14 residues. The V gene lost 5 bases and the J gene lost 1 base, with 14 bases spanning the gap. Germline V lookup: CDR1 SQVTM, CDR2 ANQGSEA. These data belong to a study of blood T cell repertoires in COVID-19. Generated by immunoSEQ multiplex PCR, the TCRdb table keeps only in-frame clones and is missing some. In the table there are roughly 260,000 clones, roughly 80% of which are singletons. The V call is TRBV29-1, the J call TRBJ1-1, with D hard to call. The sequence came from a woman in her seventies with acute or convalescent COVID-19. Sequenced input: peripheral blood. The CDR3 sequence: CSVLNPNRNTEAFF. Written as DNA, the CDR3 is TGCAGCGTTCTTAATCCAAATAGGAACACTGAAGCTTTCTTT.